This is a list of T cell receptor beta chains from one sample in a study of T cell changes during pregnancy in multiple sclerosis. Sequenced by immunoSEQ multiplex PCR; TCRdb stores in-frame clones only, minus some. The sample holds 85,000 to 100,000 clones, around 92% seen once. The sequenced sample was peripheral blood, obtained after pregnancy. The receptors here all came from a female donor with multiple sclerosis, enrolled in a pregnancy study. Both conserved end residues are part of each CDR3. Fields, in order: J gene, V gene, D gene, clone size, CDR3 DNA, CDR3 protein. D genes are given only for firm matches. A row's size may be missing; if present it is once, few, many or a size class.

>TRBJ2-3|TRBV7-3|-|-
TGTGCCAGCAGCCTTCTTGGCGGGGCCTCAGATACGCAGTATTTT
CASSLLGGASDTQYF
>TRBJ1-6|TRBV30|-|-
TGTGCCTGGAGTCAAGTACAGTCACCCCTCCACTTT
CAWSQVQSPLHF
>TRBJ1-2|TRBV10-3|TRBD1|-
TGTGCCATCAGCAGCGGGACAGGGGTGGCGAACTATGGCTACACCTTC
CAISSGTGVANYGYTF
>TRBJ2-2|TRBV10-3|-|-
TGTGCCATCAGTGAGCCGGCAGGTCTCACCGGGGAGCTGTTTTTT
CAISEPAGLTGELFF
>TRBJ2-6|TRBV5-1|-|-
TGCGCCAGCAGAAGTGACAGTGGTGGGGCCAACGTCCTGACTTTC
CASRSDSGGANVLTF
>TRBJ1-4|TRBV6-1|-|-
TGTGCCAGCAGTGTGGGCGATGAAAAACTGTTTTTT
CASSVGDEKLFF
>TRBJ2-3|TRBV18|-|-
TGTGCCAGCTCACCCGCAGAGACTAGCACAGATACGCAGTATTTT
CASSPAETSTDTQYF
>TRBJ1-3|TRBV9|-|once
TGTGCCAGCAGCCCACTAGGAGCTAATGGAAACACCATATATTTT
CASSPLGANGNTIYF
>TRBJ1-1|TRBV6-6|-|-
TGTGCCAGCAGTTACTCGAGGGACTCAAACACTGAAGCTTTCTTT
CASSYSRDSNTEAFF
>TRBJ1-4|TRBV19|-|-
TGTGCCAGTAGTAGACAGGCCAATGAAAAACTGTTTTTT
CASSRQANEKLFF
>TRBJ2-1|TRBV29-1|TRBD2|-
TGCAGCGTTGATTTCTTTAGGCCTAGCGGCCGGGATGAGCAGTTCTTC
CSVDFFRPSGRDEQFF
>TRBJ2-1|TRBV5-1|TRBD2|-
TGCGCCAGCAGCCCACTAGCGGGAGGGAACAATGAGCAGTTCTTC
CASSPLAGGNNEQFF
>TRBJ1-2|TRBV5-6|TRBD1|once
TGTGCCAGCAGCTTAGGGACAGCCTATGGCTACACCTTC
CASSLGTAYGYTF
>TRBJ1-1|TRBV5-1|-|-
TGCGCCAGCAGCCTATCTACAGGGCCGGGCACTGAAGCTTTCTTT
CASSLSTGPGTEAFF
>TRBJ2-3|TRBV6-4|TRBD2|-
TGTGCCAGCCGACTAGCGGTGGGGACAGATACGCAGTATTTT
CASRLAVGTDTQYF
>TRBJ1-2|TRBV6-1|-|-
TGTGCCAGCAGTGAAGTGGGAGGGAATGGCTACACCTTC
CASSEVGGNGYTF
>TRBJ1-1|TRBV18|-|-
TGTGCCAGCTCACCTATGGACAGTTACACTGAAGCTTTCTTT
CASSPMDSYTEAFF
>TRBJ1-5|TRBV2|-|-
TGTGCCAGCAGTGTGGCACCTAGCAATCAGCCCCAGCATTTT
CASSVAPSNQPQHF
>TRBJ2-2|TRBV5-1|TRBD1|-
TGCGCCAGCAGCAGAACAGGGGACAACACCGGGGAGCTGTTTTTT
CASSRTGDNTGELFF
>TRBJ2-7|TRBV19|TRBD1|-
TGTGCCAGTAGCCTCCGGGACAGGGGGCTTGAGCAGTACTTC
CASSLRDRGLEQYF
>TRBJ2-1|TRBV11-3|TRBD2|-
TGTGCCAGCAGCTTAGGGTCGCGGGGGGAAACCTACAATGAGCAGTTCTTC
CASSLGSRGETYNEQFF
>TRBJ1-2|TRBV6-5|TRBD1|once
TGTGCCAGCAGTTACTCGCGACAGGGCCTGGGTGGCTACACCTTC
CASSYSRQGLGGYTF
>TRBJ2-2|TRBV2|TRBD2|once
TGTGCCAGCATGAGTGGGACTAGGACCGGGGAGCTGTTTTTT
CASMSGTRTGELFF
>TRBJ2-3|TRBV2|TRBD2|-
TGTGCCAGCCCAAGGCAGCGGGAGTACACAGATACGCAGTATTTT
CASPRQREYTDTQYF
>TRBJ1-1|TRBV5-1|TRBD1|-
TGCGCCAGCAGAGTTGGGACAGAGAACACTGAAGCTTTCTTT
CASRVGTENTEAFF
>TRBJ2-1|TRBV4-2|-|-
TGTGCCAGCAGCCAAGACCACACCAGCTCCTACAATGAGCAGTTCTTC
CASSQDHTSSYNEQFF
>TRBJ2-7|TRBV5-1|-|-
TGCGCCAGCAGCGTAGACGGCTCCTACAGCAGTTACGAGCAGTACTTC
CASSVDGSYSSYEQYF
>TRBJ1-2|TRBV13|-|-
TGTGCCAGCAGCAGACTTATGTTCTCGGGGGGCGACTATGGCTACACCTTC
CASSRLMFSGGDYGYTF
>TRBJ2-5|TRBV7-7|TRBD1|-
TGTGCCAGCAGCTTCCGGACAGGGGGTCTAGAGACCCAGTACTTC
CASSFRTGGLETQYF
>TRBJ2-3|TRBV30|-|-
TGTGCCTGGACCGAGAGCACAGATACGCAGTATTTT
CAWTESTDTQYF
>TRBJ2-2|TRBV6-5|TRBD1|-
TGTGCCAGCAGCCGACAGGGCTCCCTGACCGGGGAGCTGTTTTTT
CASSRQGSLTGELFF
>TRBJ1-3|TRBV4-3|-|-
TGCGCCAGCAGCCAAGAGGGCGACAGACGAAACACCATATATTTT
CASSQEGDRRNTIYF
>TRBJ2-1|TRBV5-1|TRBD2|-
TGCGCCAGCAGCGTCACTAGCGGATCCTACAATGAGCAGTTCTTC
CASSVTSGSYNEQFF
>TRBJ1-6|TRBV6-5|TRBD1|-
TGTGCCAGCAGTTACATGCCGGGACAGGGAGGTTCACCCCTCCACTTT
CASSYMPGQGGSPLHF
>TRBJ1-4|TRBV19|-|-
TGTGCCAGTAGTATAGGCGGGGGACTCGACTCTAATGAAAAACTGTTTTTT
CASSIGGGLDSNEKLFF
>TRBJ1-3|TRBV10-3|TRBD1|few
TGTGCCATCACCTCCGGGACAGATGCTGGAAACACCATATATTTT
CAITSGTDAGNTIYF
>TRBJ1-2|TRBV7-8|-|-
TGTGCCAGCAGCTTAATCCCGGACAGTAACTATGGCTACACCTTC
CASSLIPDSNYGYTF
>TRBJ1-1|TRBV12-5|-|-
TGTGCTAGTGCCCCAGGGGCAGGGAACACTGAAGCTTTCTTT
CASAPGAGNTEAFF
>TRBJ1-2|TRBV12-5|TRBD1|-
TGTGCTAGTGGTTTGGGGGACAGAGGTGGCTACACCTTC
CASGLGDRGGYTF
>TRBJ2-2|TRBV6-5|TRBD2|-
TGTGCCAGCAGCTTAGCGGGAGGGGGAACCGGGGAGCTGTTTTTT
CASSLAGGGTGELFF
>TRBJ1-2|TRBV18|-|-
TGTGCCAGCTCGCCGAGCTATGGCTACACCTTC
CASSPSYGYTF
>TRBJ1-2|TRBV18|-|-
TGTGCCAGCTCACCATCAGGGGACGAGGGCTACACCTTC
CASSPSGDEGYTF
>TRBJ2-1|TRBV18|TRBD1|-
TGTGCCAGCTCACCAGCGACAGGGGGCCACTTGGGTGAGCAGTTCTTC
CASSPATGGHLGEQFF
>TRBJ2-3|TRBV7-9|-|once
TGTGCCAGCAGCCGGAAAGGCTCGACAGGCACAGATACGCAGTATTTT
CASSRKGSTGTDTQYF
>TRBJ1-3|TRBV7-2|-|-
TGTGCCAGCAGCCCACAAGTATGGTCTGGAAACACCATATATTTT
CASSPQVWSGNTIYF
>TRBJ2-3|TRBV11-3|TRBD2|-
TGTGCCAGCAGCTCCCGGGAGGGAGGAGATACGCAGTATTTT
CASSSREGGDTQYF
>TRBJ2-5|TRBV6-5|TRBD1|-
TGTGCCAGCAGTTACTCGGGACAGGGGGTTTGGACCCAGTACTTC
CASSYSGQGVWTQYF
>TRBJ2-3|TRBV5-1|-|-
TGCGCCAGCAGCGGTGGGACATTTCCTGATGGTATGAAAGATACGCAGTATTTT
CASSGGTFPDGMKDTQYF
>TRBJ1-1|TRBV6-1|-|-
TGTGCCAGCAGTGAACCGGGACTCAACACTGAAGCTTTCTTT
CASSEPGLNTEAFF
>TRBJ1-2|TRBV11-2|TRBD1|-
TGTGCCAGCAGCTTAGTTGGGACAGGGGGCGGCTATGGCTACACCTTC
CASSLVGTGGGYGYTF
>TRBJ2-2|TRBV5-4|TRBD2|-
TGTGCCAGCAGCCTGCCCGGCGGGAGTGTCACCGGGGAGCTGTTTTTT
CASSLPGGSVTGELFF
>TRBJ2-7|TRBV19|-|few
TGTGCCAGTAGTATAGATCAGGGGCCCTACGAGCAGTACTTC
CASSIDQGPYEQYF
>TRBJ1-1|TRBV27|-|-
TGTGCCAGCAGTTTTAACACAGGGACGCCTGAAGCTTTCTTT
CASSFNTGTPEAFF
>TRBJ2-7|TRBV19|-|once
TGTGCCAGTAGTAATTGGGGCAGGGGCTCCTACGAGCAGTACTTC
CASSNWGRGSYEQYF
>TRBJ2-5|TRBV5-1|-|-
TGCGCCAGCAGCTTAGGACAGGGAGGGACCTCCCAAGAGACCCAGTACTTC
CASSLGQGGTSQETQYF
>TRBJ2-7|TRBV6-5|-|-
TGTGCCAGCAGTTACGAGGAAGGCTACGAGCAGTACTTC
CASSYEEGYEQYF
>TRBJ1-4|TRBV19|-|-
TGTGCCAGTAGTATGGCCCAGTCAACTAATGAAAAACTGTTTTTT
CASSMAQSTNEKLFF
>TRBJ1-6|TRBV7-9|TRBD1|few
TGTGCCAGCAGCTCGACGGGGACAGGGCATTCACCCCTCCACTTT
CASSSTGTGHSPLHF
>TRBJ1-1|TRBV15|-|-
TGTGCCACCAGACACGATCAGAACACTGAAGCTTTCTTT
CATRHDQNTEAFF
>TRBJ2-7|TRBV7-9|TRBD2|once
TGTGCCAGCAGCTTAGCACTAAGCGGGGGGACTAGCGAGCAGTACTTC
CASSLALSGGTSEQYF